The 22 T cell receptor beta chains below all came from one sample that was sequenced in a study of T cells after yellow fever vaccination. Via MiXCR, TCRdb re-called the 5' RACE reads, giving one row per CDR3 protein. The sample carries around 120,000 distinct CDR3 sequences, 13% to 15% recorded once. The sequencing used CD8+ T cells sorted from PBMCs, collected 5 days after the yellow fever booster vaccination. These receptors originate from a man between 18 and 29 years old who received the YFV17D yellow fever vaccine.

This rearrangement joins TRBV4-1 to TRBJ2-2; 7 bases are shared with TRBD1. Per germline, CDR1 MGHRA and CDR2 YSYEKL. The V and J ends lost 4 bases and 2 bases, in that order; junction bases with no gene match: 4. The CDR3 has 15 amino acids. This CDR3 is CASSPGGHNTGELFF. The CDR3 nucleotides read TGCGCCAGCAGCCCAGGGGGACACAACACCGGGGAGCTGTTTTTT.

This clonotype was observed at least ten times. The rearrangement uses TRBV29-1 and TRBJ2-3; the match to TRBD1 covers 9 bases. The CDR3 has 14 residues. Germline V CDR1 and CDR2: SQVTM, ANQGSEA. After removal of 6 bases from V and 6 bases from J, the junction contained 10 bases not matched to a gene. In DNA, the CDR3 is TGCAGCGTGGAAACCGGGACAGGGAAGGATACGCAGTATTTT. Residues: CSVETGTGKDTQYF.

The chain couples TRBV7-9 to TRBJ1-1; D remains unclear. This CDR3 spans 12 amino acids. Germline values: CDR1 SEHNR, CDR2 FQNEAQ (reference sequence). V was pared by 7 bases and J by 11 bases, with 17 bases between. The CDR3 sequence: CASTYVGFEAFF. The CDR3 nucleotides read TGTGCCAGCACCTACGTCGGGTTCGAGGCTTTCTTT.

This clonotype has only a few counts. The chain carries TRBV20-1 and TRBJ2-5; TRBD2 matches 7 bases. J gave up 7 bases and V 5 bases, and 13 bases lay outside the gene matches. CDR3 length: 14 residues. CDR1 and CDR2 (germline): DFQATT, SNEGSKA (reference sequence). Written as DNA, the CDR3 is TGCAGTGCTCCCCAGGCGGGGGTGTCCGGGACCCAGTACTTC. This codes for CSAPQAGVSGTQYF.

This clonotype has only a few counts. The gene calls are TRBV6-4 and TRBJ2-1; TRBD2 aligns across 10 bases. After removal of 0 bases from V and 4 bases from J, the junction contained 0 bases not matched to a gene. Per the germline V gene, CDR1 is MRHNA and CDR2 is SNTAGT. This CDR3 has 15 amino acids. The CDR3 here is CASSDSAGGYNEQFF. Written as DNA, the CDR3 is TGTGCCAGCAGTGACTCAGCGGGGGGGTACAATGAGCAGTTCTTC.

The CDR3 protein is CASSYGPDGEKLFF. Written as DNA, the CDR3 is TGTGCCAGCAGTTACGGACCTGATGGTGAAAAACTGTTTTTT. The rearrangement links TRBV6-5 to TRBJ1-4; D call uncertain. From germline, CDR1 is MNHEY and CDR2 SVGAGI. Trimming took 2 bases from V and 7 from J, leaving 11 bases between them. CDR3 length: 14 residues.

This clonotype was seen a few times. The V call is TRBV29-1, the J call TRBJ2-7, with D perhaps TRBD1 or TRBD2 (5 bases each). V was pared by 3 bases and J by 2 bases, with 11 bases between. This CDR3 is built from 13 residues. Germline CDR1 reads SQVTM; CDR2 reads ANQGSEA. The CDR3 sequence is CSVEVGDTYEQYF. CDR3 DNA sequence: TGCAGCGTTGAGGTGGGGGATACCTACGAGCAGTACTTC.

J is TRBJ2-2 and V is TRBV7-6, with D maybe TRBD1 (6 bases). The CDR3 has 13 amino acids. V shed 3 bases and J shed 7 bases, with 9 bases lying between them. Germline CDR1 reads SGHVS; CDR2 reads FNYEAQ. The CDR3 DNA reads as TGTGCCAGCAGCTTCAGGGGTCTCGGGGAGCTGTTTTTT. The encoded protein is CASSFRGLGELFF.

The table lists this clonotype with many counts. The chain has TRBV7-2 and TRBJ1-1; D ambiguous. Germline V lookup: CDR1 SGHTA, CDR2 FQGNSA. The germline V and J ends were trimmed by 5 bases and 0 bases, with 10 bases remaining between them. The CDR3 has 14 amino acids. CDR3 residues: CASSLDGMNTEAFF. The CDR3 bases are TGTGCCAGCAGCCTGGACGGGATGAACACTGAAGCTTTCTTT. Using reference TRBV7-2 and TRBJ1-1 for the parts outside the CDR3, the full variable domain is GAGVSQSPSNKVTEKGKDVELRCDPISGHTALYWYRQSLGQGLEFLIYFQGNSAPDKSGLPSDRFSAERTGGSVSTLTIQRTQQEDSAVYLCASSLDGMNTEAFFGQGTRLTVV.

The rearrangement uses TRBV29-1 and TRBJ2-1; weak D call: TRBD2 (5 bases). Deletions cut 3 bases from V and 3 bases from J, with 9 bases between. CDR3 length equals 13 residues. The germline CDR1 and CDR2 sequences are SQVTM and ANQGSEA. CDR3 protein: CSVDSRGYNEQFF. In DNA form, the CDR3 reads TGCAGCGTTGATAGCCGGGGCTACAATGAGCAGTTCTTC.

This clonotype was seen repeatedly, ten times or more. The chain uses TRBV12-3 or TRBV12-4 and TRBJ2-7; D gene ambiguous. The CDR3 is 13 residues long. V lost 3 bases and J lost 2, with 8 bases in between. The CDR3 sequence: CASSLARPYEQYF. The CDR3, as DNA: TGTGCCAGCAGTTTGGCCCGACCCTACGAGCAGTACTTC.

This clonotype was counted between two and nine times. The chain links TRBV7-2 to TRBJ2-3, with 8 bases aligning to TRBD1. This CDR3 region has 18 residues. In germline, CDR1 is SGHTA, CDR2 FQGNSA. The V gene end was trimmed by 5 bases and the J gene end by 3 bases; junction bases not matched to a gene: 16. The CDR3 is CASSKTYDRGGATDTQYF. In DNA, the CDR3 is TGTGCCAGCAGCAAGACGTACGACAGGGGAGGAGCAACAGATACGCAGTATTTT. Drawing the rest from reference TRBV7-2 and TRBJ2-3, the complete variable domain is GAGVSQSPSNKVTEKGKDVELRCDPISGHTALYWYRQSLGQGLEFLIYFQGNSAPDKSGLPSDRFSAERTGGSVSTLTIQRTQQEDSAVYLCASSKTYDRGGATDTQYFGPGTRLTVL.

This clonotype was picked up a small number of times. The chain is built from TRBV6-5 and TRBJ1-5, with D tentatively TRBD1 (6 bases). The ends were cut back, 6 bases at V and 9 bases at J, with 18 bases in the middle. Germline CDR1 and CDR2: MNHEY and SVGAGI. CDR3 length: 14 residues. CDR3 nucleotide sequence: TGTGCCAGCAGCCCCGGGGGCGTTTTTGGGCCCCAGCATTTT. Protein sequence: CASSPGGVFGPQHF.

The chain has TRBV12-3 or TRBV12-4 and TRBJ1-1, with a possible D match to TRBD1 (5 bases). The CDR3 is made up of 13 amino acids. Trimming stripped 10 bases from V and 1 base from J, with 13 bases between. CDR3 in amino acids: CATGPGPNTEAFF. The CDR3 DNA sequence: TGTGCCACCGGTCCAGGGCCGAACACTGAAGCTTTCTTT.

The V call is TRBV6-5, the J call TRBJ2-4; perhaps TRBD1 as D (6 bases). Looked up from germline, CDR1 is MNHEY and CDR2 is SVGAGI. The CDR3 covers 15 residues. V was pared by 5 bases and J by 0 bases, with 11 bases between. The chain's CDR3 is CASSQQGRAKNIQYF. CDR3 nucleotides: TGTGCCAGCAGTCAGCAGGGGAGAGCCAAAAACATTCAGTACTTC.

This chain links TRBV30 with TRBJ2-6, with D tentatively TRBD1 (6 bases). The germline V and J ends were trimmed by 3 bases and 0 bases, with 12 bases remaining between them. Germline CDR1 and CDR2: GTSNPN and SVGIG (reference sequence). The CDR3 runs to 16 residues. The DNA for the CDR3 is TGTGCCTGGAGGCGAGGGGGAGCCTCTGGGGCCAACGTCCTGACTTTC. Protein sequence: CAWRRGGASGANVLTF.

This sequence joins TRBV29-1 and TRBJ1-2; D possibly corresponds to TRBD1 (6 bases). Germline loops: CDR1 SQVTM, CDR2 ANQGSEA. Trimming removed 3 bases at V and 3 bases at J, with 8 bases between. The CDR3 is made up of 12 amino acids. The CDR3 region is CSVDEGDYGYTF. The CDR3 coding sequence is TGCAGCGTTGATGAGGGGGACTATGGCTACACCTTC.

This clonotype was detected only once. The genes are TRBV7-9 and TRBJ2-2; the D call may be TRBD1 or TRBD2 (5 bases each). The length of the CDR3 is 16 residues. V was shortened by 0 bases and J by 3 bases, with 11 bases between the two germline ends. Germline values: CDR1 SEHNR, CDR2 FQNEAQ (reference sequence). As DNA, the CDR3 is TGTGCCAGCAGCTTAGCCGGGGCCCGGGACACCGGGGAGCTGTTTTTT. Its translation is CASSLAGARDTGELFF. Combining the CDR3 with reference TRBV7-9 and TRBJ2-2 gives the whole variable domain DTGVSQNPRHKITKRGQNVTFRCDPISEHNRLYWYRQTLGQGPEFLTYFQNEAQLEKSRLLSDRFSAERPKGSFSTLEIQRTEQGDSAMYLCASSLAGARDTGELFFGEGSRLTVL.

This chain connects TRBV19 to TRBJ1-2; D possibly corresponds to TRBD1 (6 bases). The CDR3 sequence is 13 residues long. The germline V gene encodes CDR1 LNHDA and CDR2 SQIVND (reference sequence). Trimming took off 6 bases at V and 1 base at J, with 9 bases between the two ends. CDR3 amino acids: CASRQQGNYGYTF. The CDR3 nucleotides are TGTGCCAGTAGACAACAGGGTAACTATGGCTACACCTTC.

This clonotype was counted at least ten times. The V gene is TRBV29-1, the J gene TRBJ2-2; the D gene is possibly TRBD1 (5 bases). Per germline, CDR1 SQVTM and CDR2 ANQGSEA. V lost 6 bases and J 0 bases, leaving 11 bases between the germline ends. CDR3 length equals 14 residues. CDR3 sequence: CSVEADTNTGELFF. DNA of the CDR3: TGCAGCGTCGAGGCGGACACGAACACCGGGGAGCTGTTTTTT.

The chain uses TRBV10-3 and TRBJ2-5; 12 nucleotides agree with TRBD2. The ends lost 5 bases at V and 2 bases at J; junction bases unmatched: 6. Germline CDR1 ENHRY, CDR2 SYGVKD. The CDR3 sequence is 16 residues long. The CDR3 loop reads CAISMTSGGHQETQYF. The CDR3 nucleotides read TGTGCCATCAGTATGACTAGCGGGGGTCATCAAGAGACCCAGTACTTC.

This clonotype was counted between two and nine times. The CDR3 DNA reads TGCAGCGCCACAGAGGGGGGCCTCAACGAGCAGTACTTC. Its translation is CSATEGGLNEQYF. The rearrangement links TRBV29-1 to TRBJ2-7; perhaps D is TRBD1 or TRBD2 (6 bases each). The germline V and J ends were trimmed by 7 bases and 5 bases, with 18 bases remaining between them. The germline V gene encodes CDR1 SQVTM and CDR2 ANQGSEA. The CDR3 consists of 13 residues.